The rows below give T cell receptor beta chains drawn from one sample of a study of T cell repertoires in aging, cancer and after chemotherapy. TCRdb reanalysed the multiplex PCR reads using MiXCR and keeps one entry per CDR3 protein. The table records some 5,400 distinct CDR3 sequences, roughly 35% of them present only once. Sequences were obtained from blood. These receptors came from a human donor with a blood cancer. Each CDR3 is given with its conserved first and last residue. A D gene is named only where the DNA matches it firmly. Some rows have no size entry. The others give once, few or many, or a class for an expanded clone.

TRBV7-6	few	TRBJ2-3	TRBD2	TGTGCCAGCAGCTTCGCACTAGCGGGCCCCACAGATACGCAGTATTTT	CASSFALAGPTDTQYF
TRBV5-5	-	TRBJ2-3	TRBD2	TGTGCCAGCAGCTGGGGACTAGCGGGGGCAGATACGCAGTATTTT	CASSWGLAGADTQYF
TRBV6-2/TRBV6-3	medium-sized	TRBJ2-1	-	TGTGCCAGCAGTTCCTTCGGGGAGCAGTTCTTC	CASSSFGEQFF
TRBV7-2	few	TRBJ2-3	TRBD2	TGTGCCAGCAGCCGCTTTAGCGGGTCAAGCACAGATACGCAGTATTTT	CASSRFSGSSTDTQYF
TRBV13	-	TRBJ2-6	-	TGTGCCAGCAGTAGGACATTAGCGGGGGCCAACGTCCTGACTTTC	CASSRTLAGANVLTF
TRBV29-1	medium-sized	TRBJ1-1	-	TGCAGTTATGATCAAGGGGACACTGAAGCTTTCTTT	CSYDQGDTEAFF
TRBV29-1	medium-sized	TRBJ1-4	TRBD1	TGCAGCGTCGCCTCCACAGGGGTTAATGAAAAACTGTTTTTT	CSVASTGVNEKLFF
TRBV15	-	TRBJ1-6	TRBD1	TGTGCCACCAGCAGTTCGCGGACAGGGAGTAATTCACCCCTCCACTTT	CATSSSRTGSNSPLHF
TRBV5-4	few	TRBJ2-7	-	TGTGCCAGCAGCTTGGGTCTCAGGGAAGTTACCTACGAGCAGTACTTC	CASSLGLREVTYEQYF
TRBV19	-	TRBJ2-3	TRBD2	TGTGCCAGTAGTAACCCTATAGCGGGGGAAGCGGATACGCAGTATTTT	CASSNPIAGEADTQYF
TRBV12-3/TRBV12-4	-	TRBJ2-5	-	TGTGCCAGCAGCCCCGGCGGTAGGGAGACCCAGTACTTC	CASSPGGRETQYF
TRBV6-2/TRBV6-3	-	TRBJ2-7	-	TGTGCCAGCAGTAGGAGGATTTCCTCCTACGAGCAGTACTTC	CASSRRISSYEQYF
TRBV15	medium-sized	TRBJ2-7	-	TGTGCCACCAGCAGACCCTCAGGCAGGAGCTCCTACGAGCAGTACTTC	CATSRPSGRSSYEQYF
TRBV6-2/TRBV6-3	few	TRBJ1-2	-	TGTGCCAGCAGTTACCCCGGGGGACTAGGGGGCTACACCTTC	CASSYPGGLGGYTF
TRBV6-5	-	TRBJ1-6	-	TGTGCCAGCAAACTCACAGGGAGCCATTCACCCCTCCACTTT	CASKLTGSHSPLHF
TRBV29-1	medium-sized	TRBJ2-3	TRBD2	TGCAGCGTCCCCCCGGGGGGGCCTAATCGTAAAGATACGCAGTATTTT	CSVPPGGPNRKDTQYF
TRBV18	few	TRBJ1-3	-	TGTGCCAGCTCACCAGCACAAGGATTCTCTGGAAACACCATATATTTT	CASSPAQGFSGNTIYF
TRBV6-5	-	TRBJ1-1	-	TGTGCCAGCGTGCTGGGGGGAGGTGAAGCTTTCTTT	CASVLGGGEAFF
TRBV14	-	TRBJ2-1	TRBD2	TGTGCCAGCAGCCAATCCAGACTAGCGGGGGGCCTCCGACACAATGAGCAGTTCTTC	CASSQSRLAGGLRHNEQFF
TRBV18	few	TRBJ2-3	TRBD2	TGTGCCAGCTCACCTCCCCTACTAGCGGGGGGCACAGATACGCAGTATTTT	CASSPPLLAGGTDTQYF
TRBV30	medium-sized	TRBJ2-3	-	TGTGCTGGCGGGGTCGGTACGCAGTATTTT	CAGGVGTQYF
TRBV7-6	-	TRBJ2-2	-	TGTGCCAGCAGCTTAGAGTCTGGGGCGACCGGGGAGCTGTTTTTT	CASSLESGATGELFF
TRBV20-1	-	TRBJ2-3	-	TGCAGTGCTAGCGACGTGAGACAAAGCACAGATACGCAGTATTTT	CSASDVRQSTDTQYF
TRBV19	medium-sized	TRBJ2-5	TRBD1	TGTGCCAGTCCCCGGACAGGGATATGGGTAGAGACCCAGTACTTC	CASPRTGIWVETQYF
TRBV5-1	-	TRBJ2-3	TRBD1	TGCGCCAGCAGCCCGGGACAGAACACAGATACGCAGTATTTT	CASSPGQNTDTQYF
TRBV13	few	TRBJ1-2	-	TGTGCCAGCAGCAAGACGGGGGCGGCCTATGGCTACACCTTC	CASSKTGAAYGYTF
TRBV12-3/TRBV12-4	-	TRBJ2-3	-	TGTGCCAGCAGTTTAATGCCGGGACTTCCCACAGATACGCAGTATTTT	CASSLMPGLPTDTQYF
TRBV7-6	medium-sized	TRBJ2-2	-	TGTGCCAGCAGCTTAGACAGGGAGGGCACCGGGGAGCTGTTTTTT	CASSLDREGTGELFF
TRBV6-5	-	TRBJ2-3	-	TGTGCCAGCAGTCCGGCCGGGGCCCGAGATACGCAGTATTTT	CASSPAGARDTQYF
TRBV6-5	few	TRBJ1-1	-	TGTGCCAGCAGTCCAGTAGGCGCAACTGAAGCTTTCTTT	CASSPVGATEAFF
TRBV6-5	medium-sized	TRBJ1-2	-	TGTGCCAGCAGTTCGCCAGCTAACTATGGCTACACCTTC	CASSSPANYGYTF
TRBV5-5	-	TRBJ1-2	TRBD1	TGTGCCAGCAGCTTGACCGGACAGGGGGGTTCTGGAGGCTACACCTTC	CASSLTGQGGSGGYTF
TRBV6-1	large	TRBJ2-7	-	TGTGCCAGCAGTACCCTTGGGGCCGGCGAGCAGTACTTC	CASSTLGAGEQYF
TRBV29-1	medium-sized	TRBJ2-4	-	TGCAGCGTTAGTAGTCAGGAGGGAAACATTCAGTACTTC	CSVSSQEGNIQYF
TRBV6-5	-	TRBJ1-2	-	TGTGCCAGCAGTACCCTCGGGGGGAACTATGGCTACACCTTC	CASSTLGGNYGYTF
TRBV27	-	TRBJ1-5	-	TGTGCCAGCAGTTCCAGGGGACCGGACCAGCCCCAGCATTTT	CASSSRGPDQPQHF
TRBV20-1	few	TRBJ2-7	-	TGCAGTGCTAGACGGGAGCCCCCATACGAGCAGTACTTC	CSARREPPYEQYF
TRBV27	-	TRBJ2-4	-	TGTGCCAGCAGGGGAATGGGAAGTCAAGCCAAAAACATTCAGTACTTC	CASRGMGSQAKNIQYF
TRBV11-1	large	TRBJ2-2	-	TGTGCCAGCAGCTTAGGACCCCCGAAGCTGTTTTTT	CASSLGPPKLFF
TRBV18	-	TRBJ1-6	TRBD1	TGTGCCAGCTCACGACAGGGTAATTCACCCCTCCACTTT	CASSRQGNSPLHF
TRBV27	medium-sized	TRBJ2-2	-	TGTGCCAGCAGTTACGGATATACAGGTTTCACCGGGGAGCTGTTTTTT	CASSYGYTGFTGELFF
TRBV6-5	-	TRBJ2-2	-	TGTGCCAGCAGTACCCTTGGGGCCGGGGAGCTGTTTTTT	CASSTLGAGELFF
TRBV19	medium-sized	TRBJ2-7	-	TGTGCCAGTGGCTTGGACGGAGCATACGAGCAGTACTTC	CASGLDGAYEQYF
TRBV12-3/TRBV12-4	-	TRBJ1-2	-	TGTGCCAGCGTTCGGGACGGGACGAGTGGCTACACCTTC	CASVRDGTSGYTF
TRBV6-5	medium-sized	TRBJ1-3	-	TGTGCCAGCAGTTTCGCCTCTGGAAACACCATATATTTT	CASSFASGNTIYF
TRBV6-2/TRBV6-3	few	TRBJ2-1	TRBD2	TGTGCCAGCAGGGCCCCACTAGCGGGGGTCTACAATGAGCAGTTCTTC	CASRAPLAGVYNEQFF
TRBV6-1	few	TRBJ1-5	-	TGTGCCAGCACCATGCCTGGGGGATATAGCAATCAGCCCCAGCATTTT	CASTMPGGYSNQPQHF
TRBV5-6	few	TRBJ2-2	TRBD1	TGTGCCAGCAGCTTTGCTACAGGGGCGAACACCGGGGAGCTGTTTTTT	CASSFATGANTGELFF
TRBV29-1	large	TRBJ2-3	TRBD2	TGCAGCGTCCTAGCGGTCACAGATACGCAGTATTTT	CSVLAVTDTQYF
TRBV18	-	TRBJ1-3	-	TGTGCCAGCTCACCCTCGACAAGGGGCACGGACACCATATATTTT	CASSPSTRGTDTIYF
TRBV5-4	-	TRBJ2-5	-	TGTGCCAGCAGGGAAAGGGGAAAGACCCAGTACTTC	CASRERGKTQYF
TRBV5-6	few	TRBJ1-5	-	TGTGCCAGCAGCTTGGTGGGCAATCAGCCCCAGCATTTT	CASSLVGNQPQHF
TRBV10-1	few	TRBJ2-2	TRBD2	TGCGCCAGCAGCCTCCAGACTAGCGGGGGGGCCGGGGAGCTGTTTTTT	CASSLQTSGGAGELFF
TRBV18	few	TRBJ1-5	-	TGTGCCAGCTCAGAGGGGAGCAATCAGCCCCAGCATTTT	CASSEGSNQPQHF
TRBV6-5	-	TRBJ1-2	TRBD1	TGTGCCAGCAGTTACCGGGACAGGGGGCGGAATGGCTACACCTTC	CASSYRDRGRNGYTF
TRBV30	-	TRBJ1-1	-	TGTGCCTGGAGTAATAGGGAGAACACTGAAGCTTTCTTT	CAWSNRENTEAFF
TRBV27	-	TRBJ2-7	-	TGTGCCAGCAGTTTTGGTCTCGAGCAGTACTTC	CASSFGLEQYF
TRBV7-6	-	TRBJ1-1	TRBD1	TGTGCCAGCAGCCTCGGGACAGCGAACACTGAAGCTTTCTTT	CASSLGTANTEAFF